The source of this T cell receptor (beta chain) is a study of OX40 agonist ivuxolimab in advanced cancers. Background on the study: Melanoma, hepatocellular carcinoma, head and neck or renal cell cancer occurred in dose-escalation patients. Mean age around 60 years, range about 20 to 79; around 80% male. Regarding the study as a whole: Clones of CD4+ and CD8+ blood T cells grew by week 6 at doses of 0.1 to 3.0 mg/kg. With doses of 0.1-3.0 mg/kg, partial responders showed among the lowest clonal expansion.

Using immunoSEQ multiplex PCR, the repertoire was profiled, and TCRdb retains in-frame clones only, with some absent. The sample comprises 65,000 to 70,000 clones, 80% to 85% of which are singletons, and approximately 0.38% rests with the top ten. With 3 bases removed from V and 3 bases from J, the gap between germline ends came to 11 bases. CDR1 is MNHNS and CDR2 is SASEGT in the germline V gene. The CDR3 runs 14 residues. Worth noting for this clone: Antigen: not known.

The V and J genes are TRBV6-1 and TRBJ1-1; D might be TRBD1 (5 bases). This TCR came from an adult with an advanced solid tumor such as melanoma, head and neck, liver or kidney cancer. The sequencing used CD4+ or CD8+ T cells sorted from blood, collected in a trial of the OX40 agonist ivuxolimab. CDR3 DNA: TGTGCCAGCAGTGATCCAGGGAGGGACACTGAAGCTTTCTTT. Protein product: CASSDPGRDTEAFF.